Each of the 11 T cell receptor beta chains below was sequenced from the same sample in a study of T-cell reconstitution after alpha-beta-depleted transplantation in children. Unique molecular identifiers were incorporated during preparation of the TCRbeta library. One entry per CDR3 protein, called by TCRdb with MiXCR from the PCR reads. The sample holds roughly 500,000 distinct CDR3 sequences, about 33% seen once. The sequencing here drew on PBMCs from the stem cell graft donor, taken from the stem cell graft. The source is a human donor who donated a stem cell graft to a child with aplastic anemia.

This clonotype is a singleton in its sample. A read error is possible here, since a much larger clone lies one base away. The V gene is TRBV11-1, the J gene TRBJ2-3, with 8 bases fitting TRBD2. Germline V gene sequence: CDR1 SGHAT, CDR2 FQDESV (reference sequence). The trim removed 2 bases at V and 1 base at J, leaving 2 bases unmatched. CDR3 size: 15 residues. CDR3 in DNA: TGTGCCAGCAGCTTAAGTAGCGGGGGCACAGATACGCAGTATTTT. Protein: CASSLSSGGTDTQYF.

CDR3 protein: CASSLVGRDTIYF. CDR3 nucleotides: TGTGCCAGCAGCTTAGTTGGTCGGGACACCATATATTTT. The chain employs TRBV7-2 and TRBJ1-3, with D unresolved. In germline, CDR1 is SGHTA, CDR2 FQGNSA. V shed 1 base and J shed 8 bases, with 9 bases lying between them. This CDR3 has 13 residues.

A few counts support this clonotype. The chain recombines TRBV27 with TRBJ2-2, with TRBD2 matching 8 bases. In germline, CDR1 is MNHEY, CDR2 SMNVEV (reference sequence). CDR3 length equals 17 residues. J was trimmed by 6 bases and V by 3 bases; bases with no gene match: 12. The CDR3 here is CASSLRIAGSYAGELFF. In nucleotides, the CDR3 is TGTGCCAGCAGTTTGAGAATAGCGGGATCGTACGCCGGGGAGCTGTTTTTT.

The chain joins TRBV15 to TRBJ1-1; D gene ambiguous. V lost 3 bases, J lost 1 base, and 9 bases lay in between. Germline V gene sequence: CDR1 LNHNV, CDR2 YYDKDF (reference sequence). CDR3 length: 14 residues. The CDR3 region is CATSSFGQNTEAFF. CDR3 DNA: TGTGCCACCAGCAGTTTCGGTCAGAACACTGAAGCTTTCTTT.

The rearrangement uses TRBV18 and TRBJ2-1; no firm D call. V was clipped by 1 base and J by 0 bases, with 10 bases between them. Germline V gene data show CDR1 as KGHSH and CDR2 as LQKENI. This CDR3 is built from 16 residues. Written as DNA, the CDR3 is TGTGCCAGCTCACCACTCTTATCGAGCTCCTACAATGAGCAGTTCTTC. It is translated as CASSPLLSSSYNEQFF.

There are a few counts of this clonotype. The genes are TRBV12-3 or TRBV12-4 and TRBJ2-3; 10 bases are a match to TRBD2. CDR3 length: 16 amino acids. The trim removed 5 bases at V and 2 bases at J, leaving 7 bases unmatched. CDR3 loop: CASSEASGSPTDTQYF. CDR3 sequence (DNA): TGTGCCAGCAGTGAAGCTAGCGGGAGCCCCACAGATACGCAGTATTTT.

V gene TRBV29-1 combines with J gene TRBJ2-2; TRBD2 matches at 13 bases. Trimming removed 7 bases from V and 4 bases from J; junction bases left unmatched: 15. Germline V gene sequence: CDR1 SQVTM, CDR2 ANQGSEA. The CDR3 loop spans 18 amino acids. The CDR3 is CSAEAGLAGAVGTGELFF. Here the CDR3 DNA reads TGCAGCGCAGAGGCCGGACTAGCGGGAGCTGTTGGCACCGGGGAGCTGTTTTTT.

The CDR3 spells CASSGPGLAVVARDEQFF. The CDR3 DNA follows: TGCGCCAGCAGCGGGCCGGGACTAGCGGTAGTCGCCAGGGATGAGCAGTTCTTC. The chain uses TRBV5-1 and TRBJ2-1, with 11 bases matching TRBD2. The V and J ends lost 4 bases and 8 bases, in that order; junction bases with no gene match: 17. The germline CDR1 and CDR2 sequences are SGHRS and YFSETQ. The CDR3 is made up of 18 amino acids. The entire variable domain, with the rest obtained from reference TRBV5-1 and TRBJ2-1, is as follows: KAGVTQTPRYLIKTRGQQVTLSCSPISGHRSVSWYQQTPGQGLQFLFEYFSETQRNKGNFPGRFSGRQFSNSRSEMNVSTLELGDSALYLCASSGPGLAVVARDEQFFGPGTRLTVL.

This clonotype has a handful of counts. The rearrangement links TRBV15 to TRBJ2-5, with D possibly being TRBD2 (7 bases). The germline CDR1 and CDR2 sequences are LNHNV and YYDKDF (reference sequence). Trimming took off 3 bases at V and 2 bases at J, with 16 bases between the two ends. This CDR3 has 16 amino acids. CDR3 DNA sequence: TGTGCCACCAGCAGGCGGGGGCGGACGAGACAAGAGACCCAGTACTTC. Residues: CATSRRGRTRQETQYF.

The rearrangement uses TRBV7-2 and TRBJ2-1, with D uncertain. The CDR3 runs 12 residues. Germline V gene data show CDR1 as SGHTA and CDR2 as FQGNSA. V was pared by 1 base and J by 8 bases, with 6 bases between. This CDR3 is CASSLGFDEQFF. As DNA, the CDR3 is TGTGCCAGCAGCTTAGGGTTCGATGAGCAGTTCTTC.

The rearrangement joins TRBV30 to TRBJ2-2; D perhaps matches TRBD2 (6 bases). Deletions cut 3 bases from V and 0 bases from J, with 11 bases between. The CDR3 runs 15 residues. The germline gives CDR1 GTSNPN, CDR2 SVGIG (reference sequence). CDR3 bases: TGTGCCTGGAGATGGCGGGGTGCGAACACCGGGGAGCTGTTTTTT. As protein: CAWRWRGANTGELFF.